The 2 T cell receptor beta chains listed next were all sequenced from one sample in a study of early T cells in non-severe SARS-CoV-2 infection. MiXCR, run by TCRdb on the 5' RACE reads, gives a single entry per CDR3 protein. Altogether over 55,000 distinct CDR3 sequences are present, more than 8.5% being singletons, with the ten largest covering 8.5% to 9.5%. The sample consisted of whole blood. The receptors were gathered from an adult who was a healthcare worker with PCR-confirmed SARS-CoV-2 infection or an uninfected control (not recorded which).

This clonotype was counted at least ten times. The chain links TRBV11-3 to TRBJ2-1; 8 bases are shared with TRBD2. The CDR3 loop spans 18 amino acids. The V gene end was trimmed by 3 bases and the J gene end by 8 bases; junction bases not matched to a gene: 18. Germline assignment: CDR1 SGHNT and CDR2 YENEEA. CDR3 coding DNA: TGTGCCAGCAGCTTCCGTCCGGGACTAGGGGAAAGGGGCCATGAGCAGTTCTTC. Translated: CASSFRPGLGERGHEQFF. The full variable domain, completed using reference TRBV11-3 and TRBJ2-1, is EAGVVQSPRYKIIEKKQPVAFWCNPISGHNTLYWYLQNLGQGPELLIRYENEEAVDDSQLPKDRFSAERLKGVDSTLKIQPAELGDSAVYLCASSFRPGLGERGHEQFFGPGTRLTVL.

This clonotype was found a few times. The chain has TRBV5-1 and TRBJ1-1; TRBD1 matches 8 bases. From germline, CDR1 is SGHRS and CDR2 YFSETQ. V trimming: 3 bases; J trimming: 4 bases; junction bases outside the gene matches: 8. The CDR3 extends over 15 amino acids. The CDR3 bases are TGCGCCAGCAGCTACTTACAGGGGGGCGGCACTGAAGCTTTCTTT. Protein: CASSYLQGGGTEAFF. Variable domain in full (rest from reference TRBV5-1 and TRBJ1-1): KAGVTQTPRYLIKTRGQQVTLSCSPISGHRSVSWYQQTPGQGLQFLFEYFSETQRNKGNFPGRFSGRQFSNSRSEMNVSTLELGDSALYLCASSYLQGGGTEAFFGQGTRLTVV.